The clone carrying this T cell receptor beta chain was seen a handful of times. Its antigen remains unknown. From germline, CDR1 is SGHRS and CDR2 YFSETQ. The V and J ends lost 4 bases and 6 bases, in that order; junction bases with no gene match: 8. The CDR3 has 14 amino acids. Investigators isolated RNA and reverse transcribed it into cDNA to act as the sequencing template. Clones were sequenced by immunoSEQ multiplex PCR, and TCRdb holds only the in-frame ones, with some missing. The table lists 150,000 or so clones, 55% of them singletons. PBMC-derived CD4+ and CD8+ T cells were sorted. The data belong to a study of CD8+ T cells in alopecia areata. Findings and caveats of the study: Scalp sequencing captures resident alphabeta T cells of normal skin too. Mouse data revealed clearer TCR sharing than patient data did, a gap possibly tied to HLA.

This TCR derives from a human donor in good health. The V and J genes are TRBV5-1 and TRBJ2-7; TRBD1 aligns across 9 bases. The source material was CD4+ T cells sorted from blood. The CDR3 is CASSRDRARTEQYF. In DNA form, the CDR3 reads TGCGCCAGCAGCCGGGACAGGGCTAGGACCGAGCAGTACTTC.